The text below deals with one TCR beta chain. The antigen remains undetermined. Some clones are missing from TCRdb's copy, which holds only in-frame ones; the method was immunoSEQ multiplex PCR. Here the sample spans approximately 1.5 million clones, roughly 98% being singletons. This entry comes from a study of shared clonotypes between healthy human individuals. Study observations and caveats: Generally, naive subsets came out with larger estimated richness than memory subsets.

The CD4+ fraction was divided into a CD45RA+ naive subset and a CD45RA-negative memory subset. Sequenced input: naive CD4+ T cells sorted from blood. Subset denoted: CD45RA+ positively selected. This TCR was recovered from a man aged 30 to 39 in good health.

The CDR3 sequence is CASSPPGSIRQETQYF. Written as DNA, the CDR3 is TGTGCCAGCTCACCACCGGGTTCGATTCGGCAAGAGACCCAGTACTTC. The V and J genes are TRBV18 and TRBJ2-5; the D is unclear. V was trimmed by 0 bases and J by 2 bases, leaving 13 bases between them. This CDR3 spans 16 amino acids. The germline CDR1 and CDR2 sequences are KGHSH and LQKENI.